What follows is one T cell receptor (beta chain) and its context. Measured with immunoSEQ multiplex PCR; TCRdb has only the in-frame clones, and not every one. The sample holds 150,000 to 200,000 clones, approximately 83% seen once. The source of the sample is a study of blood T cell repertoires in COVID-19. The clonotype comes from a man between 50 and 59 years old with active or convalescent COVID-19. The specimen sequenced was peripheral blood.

In DNA form, the CDR3 reads TGTGCCAGTAGTATCCGACAGAACTACGAGCAGTACTTC. It specifies CASSIRQNYEQYF. This chain connects TRBV19 to TRBJ2-7; weak D call: TRBD1 (5 bases). The germline V and J ends were trimmed by 3 bases and 3 bases, with 9 bases remaining between them. Per the germline V gene, CDR1 is LNHDA and CDR2 is SQIVND (reference sequence). This CDR3 contains 13 residues.